A single sample gave rise to the 32 T cell receptor beta chains below, sequenced in a study of blood T cell repertoires in COVID-19. Some clones are missing from TCRdb's copy, which holds only in-frame ones; the method was immunoSEQ multiplex PCR. The sample has approximately 320,000 clones; 90% are singletons. The sequenced material came from PBMCs or T cells enriched from blood (not recorded which). Receptors originate from a man between 60 and 70 years old who had recovered from COVID-19.

V gene TRBV4-3 combines with J gene TRBJ1-2; D unresolved. Trimming removed 1 base from V and 0 bases from J, with 9 bases in between. The CDR3 has 15 residues. In germline, CDR1 is LGHNA, CDR2 YSLEER. The CDR3 sequence is CASSQASVANYGYTF. CDR3 DNA sequence: TGCGCCAGCAGCCAAGCAAGTGTAGCTAACTATGGCTACACCTTC.

V gene TRBV1 combines with J gene TRBJ1-3; the table's D call of TRBD1 was not tested on the DNA. TRBV1 is annotated as a pseudogene. The CDR3 runs 16 residues. The CDR3 protein is CTSSQEGDPSGNTIYF. The CDR3 DNA follows: TGCACCAGCAGCCAAGAAGGGGATCCCTCTGGAAACACCATATATTTT.

CDR3 nucleotides: TGTGCCAGCAGCCCCGGGAACGAAGAGACCCAGTACTTC. Protein: CASSPGNEETQYF. J is TRBJ2-5 and V is TRBV7-2; TRBD2 is a possible D gene (5 bases). Germline V gene sequence: CDR1 SGHTA, CDR2 FQGNSA. V lost 5 bases to trimming and J lost 3 bases, with 10 bases between them. The CDR3 covers 13 residues.

The chain combines TRBV5-8 with TRBJ1-5; a possible D gene is TRBD1 (5 bases). Germline V lookup: CDR1 SGHTS, CDR2 YDEGEE. The CDR3 is made up of 15 amino acids. The V end lost 4 bases, the J end lost 9 bases, and 20 bases lay between the germline ends. CDR3 protein: CASSGGGPLSGPQHF. The CDR3 DNA sequence: TGTGCCAGCAGCGGGGGGGGACCGCTCTCGGGGCCCCAGCATTTT.

The J gene is TRBJ1-5, the V gene TRBV2; D gene uncertain. V was cut by 6 bases and J by 0 bases, with 12 bases left in between. This CDR3 has 15 residues. Germline V gene data show CDR1 as SNHLY and CDR2 as FYNNEI. CDR3 coding DNA: TGTGCCAGCAGCCGCGGAGGGTATAGCAATCAGCCCCAGCATTTT. As protein: CASSRGGYSNQPQHF.

The gene calls are TRBV5-1 and TRBJ2-3; 9 nucleotides align to TRBD1. Germline V gene lookup returns CDR1 SGHRS and CDR2 YFSETQ. The CDR3 is 16 residues long. The J segment lost 3 bases and the V segment lost 0 bases, leaving 5 bases of the junction unmatched. The CDR3 protein is CASSLGSGTGTDTQYF. The CDR3 nucleotides read TGCGCCAGCAGCTTGGGTTCAGGGACAGGGACAGATACGCAGTATTTT.

A few counts support this clone. This sequence joins TRBV13 and TRBJ1-2; TRBD1 is a possible D gene (6 bases). Trimming pared 3 bases from V and 8 bases from J, leaving 10 bases between. Germline V CDR1 and CDR2: PRHDT, FYEKMQ (reference sequence). CDR3 length: 12 residues. Here the CDR3 DNA reads TGTGCCAGCAGCTTGAGGGGGATGGGCTACACCTTC. Translated, it gives CASSLRGMGYTF.

The CDR3 loop reads CASSAYNRGSYEQYF. CDR3 DNA: TGTGCCAGTAGTGCCTACAACAGGGGTTCCTACGAGCAGTACTTC. The rearrangement joins TRBV19 to TRBJ2-7; 7 bases match TRBD1. V trimming: 5 bases; J trimming: 1 base; junction bases outside the gene matches: 8. The CDR3 totals 15 residues. Germline V gene lookup returns CDR1 LNHDA and CDR2 SQIVND (reference sequence).

V and J are TRBV12-3 or TRBV12-4 and TRBJ1-1; no firm D call. Trimming took off 3 bases at V and 2 bases at J, with 7 bases between the two ends. This CDR3 is 13 amino acids long. DNA of the CDR3: TGTGCCAGCAGTTTGGCAACCAACACTGAAGCTTTCTTT. This encodes CASSLATNTEAFF.

The chain recombines TRBV7-2 with TRBJ1-2; 8 bases fit TRBD1. The CDR3 sequence is 15 residues long. The germline CDR1 and CDR2 sequences are SGHTA and FQGNSA. J gave up 8 bases and V 1 base, and 9 bases lay outside the gene matches. The CDR3 loop reads CASSLGLQGAAGYTF. The CDR3 DNA sequence: TGTGCCAGCAGCTTAGGATTGCAGGGGGCGGCAGGCTACACCTTC.

The V and J genes are TRBV6-6 and TRBJ2-2, with D possibly being TRBD2 (6 bases). V lost 6 bases to trimming and J lost 3 bases, with 11 bases between them. The CDR3 loop spans 14 amino acids. CDR1 and CDR2 (germline): MNHNY, SVGAGI (reference sequence). CDR3 protein: CASRVGTDTGELFF. The CDR3, as DNA: TGTGCCAGCAGAGTCGGGACTGACACCGGGGAGCTGTTTTTT.

The V call is TRBV18, the J call TRBJ2-5; D may be TRBD2 (5 bases). The CDR3 consists of 15 residues. Trimming shortened V by 0 bases and J by 5 bases, and 13 bases separated the two germline ends. Looked up from germline, CDR1 is KGHSH and CDR2 is LQKENI. The CDR3 region is CASSPPRGGWETQYF. The CDR3 nucleotides read TGTGCCAGCTCACCACCGCGCGGCGGGTGGGAGACCCAGTACTTC.

CDR3 amino acids: CASSYYRSGTQYF. The CDR3 nucleotides are TGTGCCAGCAGTTACTACCGCTCGGGGACCCAGTACTTC. The chain has TRBV6-5 and TRBJ2-5; D is undetermined. Germline V gene sequence: CDR1 MNHEY, CDR2 SVGAGI. V was pared by 1 base and J by 7 bases, with 10 bases between. The length of the CDR3 is 13 residues.

Note on this clone: The same CDR3 can be traced to other DNA sequences in this sample. This sequence joins TRBV7-9 and TRBJ2-7, with unresolved D. V shed 5 bases and J shed 0 bases, with 5 bases lying between them. CDR1 is SEHNR, CDR2 FQNEAQ, per germline (reference sequence). The length of the CDR3 is 12 residues. CDR3 nucleotides: TGTGCCAGCAGCCCCAGCTCCTACGAGCAGTACTTC. Amino acid sequence: CASSPSSYEQYF.

The chain uses TRBV24-1 and TRBJ2-5; possibly TRBD1 for D (6 bases). Deletions cut 5 bases from V and 2 bases from J, with 8 bases between. This CDR3 is 13 amino acids long. Germline V gives CDR1 KGHDR, CDR2 SFDVKD. CDR3 in amino acids: CATSGGHQETQYF. CDR3 bases: TGTGCCACCAGTGGGGGACATCAAGAGACCCAGTACTTC.

V and J are TRBV4-1 and TRBJ1-1; TRBD1 is a possible D gene (5 bases). Per germline, CDR1 MGHRA and CDR2 YSYEKL. Trimming left V 4 bases short and J 1 base short, with 16 bases between. The CDR3 contains 16 residues. The CDR3 nucleotides are TGCGCCAGCAGCCCCCAGTCTCAGGGTGCGAACACTGAAGCTTTCTTT. This translates into CASSPQSQGANTEAFF.

This chain uses TRBV20-1 with TRBJ2-5; D is uncertain. The CDR3 is made up of 11 amino acids. Germline assignment: CDR1 DFQATT and CDR2 SNEGSKA (reference sequence). Trimming left V 5 bases short and J 3 bases short, with 7 bases between. CDR3: CSALREETQYF. The DNA for the CDR3 is TGCAGTGCTCTACGGGAAGAGACCCAGTACTTC.

The V and J genes are TRBV7-9 and TRBJ1-2; D is unclear. Trimming took 2 bases from V and 8 from J, leaving 9 bases between them. Germline CDR1 is SEHNR and CDR2 is FQNEAQ (reference sequence). This CDR3 is 12 amino acids long. The CDR3 nucleotides read TGTGCCAGCAGCTTATACCGCGTCGGCTACACCTTC. This encodes CASSLYRVGYTF.

The chain has TRBV19 and TRBJ1-2; D is perhaps TRBD1 (5 bases). The CDR3 totals 14 residues. Trimming stripped 0 bases from V and 5 bases from J, with 10 bases between. Germline CDR1 and CDR2: LNHDA and SQIVND (reference sequence). CDR3 amino acids: CASSIDRGLYGYTF. The DNA of the CDR3 is TGTGCCAGTAGTATAGATCGGGGACTATATGGCTACACCTTC.

This clone was seen only once. This chain uses TRBV4-1 with TRBJ1-6, with 7 positions matching TRBD1. V gave up 4 bases and J gave up 5 bases; unmatched junction bases: 5. In germline, CDR1 is MGHRA, CDR2 YSYEKL. The CDR3 totals 15 residues. The CDR3 nucleotides are TGCGCCAGCAGCCGAGGACAGGCGAATAATTCACCCCTCCACTTT. Protein sequence: CASSRGQANNSPLHF.

The V call is TRBV7-9, the J call TRBJ1-3; D uncertain. This CDR3 contains 11 residues. Germline V gene lookup returns CDR1 SEHNR and CDR2 FQNEAQ (reference sequence). V was trimmed by 9 bases and J by 1 base, leaving 4 bases between them. The CDR3 DNA sequence: TGTGCCAGTCTTTCTGGAAACACCATATATTTT. It specifies CASLSGNTIYF.

The chain carries TRBV5-6 and TRBJ1-1; no firm D call. The CDR3 is 15 residues long. Germline CDR1 SGHDT, CDR2 YYEEEE. V dropped 2 bases and J dropped 3 bases, with 14 bases sitting between them. This CDR3 reads CASSFKAVWDTEAFF. CDR3 in DNA: TGTGCCAGCAGCTTCAAGGCGGTCTGGGACACTGAAGCTTTCTTT.

V gene TRBV6-5 combines with J gene TRBJ2-7; TRBD1 aligns across 11 bases. The CDR3 covers 14 residues. V shed 7 bases and J 4 bases; nucleotides not matched to a gene: 6. Germline CDR1 is MNHEY and CDR2 is SVGAGI. Here the CDR3 DNA reads TGTGCCAGCACCAACCGGGACAGGGGGTACGAGCAGTACTTC. This codes for CASTNRDRGYEQYF.

The J gene is TRBJ2-7, the V gene TRBV3-1 (or the pseudogene TRBV3-2), with TRBD1 as a possible D gene (6 bases). The length of the CDR3 is 12 residues. The germline V gene has CDR1 LGHDT and CDR2 YNNKEL (reference sequence). V shed 5 bases and J shed 3 bases, with 8 bases lying between them. CDR3 nucleotide sequence: TGTGCCAGCAGCAAGGACAGCTACGAGCAGTACTTC. Translated: CASSKDSYEQYF.

The rearrangement joins TRBV9 to TRBJ2-3; the match to TRBD1 covers 8 bases. The CDR3 extends over 16 amino acids. Trimming removed 2 bases from V and 7 bases from J; junction bases left unmatched: 12. Germline CDR1 and CDR2: SGDLS and YYNGEE. CDR3 in amino acids: CASSVSGQGPSHTQYF. DNA for the CDR3: TGTGCCAGCAGCGTGAGCGGACAGGGCCCGTCACATACGCAGTATTTT.

This chain connects TRBV12-5 to TRBJ1-4, with 8 positions matching TRBD1. CDR1 is LGHNT, CDR2 FRNRAP, per germline. With 5 bases clipped from V and 8 bases from J, the junction kept 10 bases outside the gene matches. This CDR3 spans 15 amino acids. Here the CDR3 reads CASGQGQGSREKLFF. CDR3 in DNA: TGTGCTAGTGGTCAAGGACAGGGCAGTCGGGAAAAACTGTTTTTT. Complete variable domain (other parts from reference TRBV12-5 and TRBJ1-4): DARVTQTPRHKVTEMGQEVTMRCQPILGHNTVFWYRQTMMQGLELLAYFRNRAPLDDSGMPKDRFSAEMPDATLATLKIQPSEPRDSAVYFCASGQGQGSREKLFFGSGTQLSVL.

This clone was recorded only once. A much larger clonotype is one base distant, so this may be a read error. CDR3: CASSLNYEQYF. CDR3 nucleotide sequence: TGTGCCAGCAGCCTAAACTACGAGCAGTACTTC. V is TRBV11-2 and J is TRBJ2-7; unclear D gene. From germline, CDR1 is SGHAT and CDR2 FQNNGV. The V and J ends lost 5 bases and 3 bases respectively, with 5 bases between them. The CDR3 covers 11 residues.

This chain connects TRBV2 to TRBJ2-4; 9 bases fit TRBD2. V was pared by 8 bases and J by 7 bases, with 9 bases of the junction left unmatched. Per the germline V gene, CDR1 is SNHLY and CDR2 is FYNNEI. The length of the CDR3 is 14 residues. The CDR3 loop reads CASYQAGGRNIQYF. CDR3 DNA sequence: TGTGCCAGCTACCAGGCGGGGGGGCGGAACATTCAGTACTTC.

The rearrangement uses TRBV3-1 (or the pseudogene TRBV3-2) and TRBJ2-1; 9 bases align to TRBD1. With 4 bases clipped from V and 8 bases from J, the junction kept 6 bases outside the gene matches. Germline loops: CDR1 LGHDT, CDR2 YNNKEL (reference sequence). This CDR3 is built from 14 residues. The CDR3 nucleotides read TGTGCCAGCAGCCCCGGGACAGGGTTGTATGAGCAGTTCTTC. Translated: CASSPGTGLYEQFF.

This clone was detected once. The chain employs TRBV5-5 and TRBJ2-7, with 10 positions matching TRBD1. CDR1 is SGHKS, CDR2 YYEKEE, per germline (reference sequence). V trimming: 5 bases; J trimming: 1 base; junction bases outside the gene matches: 3. This CDR3 has 14 residues. CDR3 nucleotide sequence: TGTGCCAGCAGACCGGGACAGGGGTCCTACGAGCAGTACTTC. Translated: CASRPGQGSYEQYF.

V usage is TRBV30 and J usage is TRBJ1-1; 7 bases agree with TRBD1. This CDR3 region has 13 residues. Germline CDR1 GTSNPN, CDR2 SVGIG (reference sequence). The V and J ends lost 0 bases and 5 bases, in that order; junction bases with no gene match: 3. CDR3 DNA: TGTGCCTGGAGTGTAGGGGGCGGAACTGAAGCTTTCTTT. It is translated as CAWSVGGGTEAFF.

The V gene is TRBV18, the J gene TRBJ1-2; D might be TRBD1 (5 bases). The germline CDR1 and CDR2 sequences are KGHSH and LQKENI. Trimming removed 0 bases at V and 2 bases at J, with 10 bases between. The CDR3 covers 15 residues. The CDR3 spells CASSPPGGNNYGYTF. CDR3 DNA sequence: TGTGCCAGCTCACCACCGGGGGGGAACAACTATGGCTACACCTTC.